This T cell receptor beta chain appears in the sequencing data of a study of blood T cell repertoires in COVID-19. With 8 bases clipped from V and 8 bases from J, the junction kept 12 bases outside the gene matches. Germline V gene sequence: CDR1 MNHEY, CDR2 SVGAGI. The CDR3 length is 14 residues. Original data processing: For nucleated cells, counts were estimated from reference gene primer amplification. Here immunoSEQ multiplex PCR was the method, and the copy in TCRdb shows in-frame clones only, minus some. The V and J calls and the clone size are those of that table, but D and trimming were determined from the DNA. The sample shows 95,000 to 150,000 clones, 80% to 90% of them seen only once.

The clonotype was recovered from a woman aged 70-85 years with acute or convalescent COVID-19. The chain carries TRBV6-5 and TRBJ1-2; 9 bases map to TRBD1. Sequenced input: peripheral blood. This CDR3 reads CASRPTGGAGGYTF. CDR3 in DNA: TGTGCCAGCCGTCCTACAGGGGGCGCGGGGGGCTACACCTTC.